This is a list of T cell receptor beta chains from one sample in a study of T cell clones after liver transplantation. The table came from immunoSEQ multiplex PCR; TCRdb's copy has only in-frame clones and leaves some out. Of approximately 72,000 clones in the sample, about 92% are singletons; the top ten hold roughly 2.5%. The source material was CD4+ T cells from blood, sampled before liver transplant. These receptor sequences come from a human donor who received a liver transplant. CDR3s include the opening cysteine and the closing phenylalanine or tryptophan. Fields, in order: D gene, clone size, V gene, J gene, CDR3 DNA, CDR3 protein. The D gene is left open where the match is weak. Clone sizes are given selectively: once, few, many, or a class where the clone is expanded.

NA,NA,TRBV5-6,TRBJ2-7,TGTGCCAGCAGCCTAAGCGGCGAGAGCGGAACCTACGAGCAGTACTTC,CASSLSGESGTYEQYF
NA,NA,TRBV25-1,TRBJ2-2,TGTGCCAGCAGTGAAGAGGCGGCAGGGGGACTTACCGGGGAGCTGTTTTTT,CASSEEAAGGLTGELFF
NA,NA,TRBV5-1,TRBJ2-2,TGCGCCAGCAGCCCTAATCGGCAGACGAACACCGGGGAGCTGTTTTTT,CASSPNRQTNTGELFF
NA,NA,TRBV28,TRBJ2-1,TGTGCCAGCAGTCATTACAGCTCCTACAATGAGCAGTTCTTC,CASSHYSSYNEQFF
NA,NA,TRBV10-2,TRBJ2-4,TGCGCCAGCAGTGCCGAACGGCCTGGCGGGGCCAAAAACATTCAGTACTTC,CASSAERPGGAKNIQYF
TRBD2,NA,TRBV11-2,TRBJ2-1,TGTGCCAGCAGCTTAGTGCCGGGACTAGCGGCCAACAATGAGCAGTTCTTC,CASSLVPGLAANNEQFF
NA,NA,TRBV6-5,TRBJ1-1,TGTGCCAGCAGTTACGTGGCCACCCCGATGAACACTGAAGCTTTCTTT,CASSYVATPMNTEAFF
TRBD2,NA,TRBV5-8,TRBJ2-7,TGTGCCAGCAGCTCCGCCCGGTCTCTAGCGGGAGGCTCCTACGAGCAGTACTTC,CASSSARSLAGGSYEQYF
TRBD2,NA,TRBV7-9,TRBJ2-1,TGTGCCAGCAGCTTAGAGGGGCTAGCGGGAGTCAATGAGCAGTTCTTC,CASSLEGLAGVNEQFF
NA,NA,TRBV15,TRBJ2-1,TGTGCCACCAGCAGTGACAGGACCCTCAATGAGCAGTTCTTC,CATSSDRTLNEQFF
NA,once,TRBV6-6,TRBJ2-7,TGTGCCAGCAACCCACGTGGGACTTCGACCTCCTACGAGCAGTACTTC,CASNPRGTSTSYEQYF
TRBD1,NA,TRBV18,TRBJ1-1,TGTGCCAGCTCAGTGGACAGGGCCACTGAAGCTTTCTTT,CASSVDRATEAFF
NA,NA,TRBV7-9,TRBJ1-1,TGTGCCAGCAGCTCAGAACAGGGTGGCACTGAAGCTTTCTTT,CASSSEQGGTEAFF
TRBD2,NA,TRBV10-3,TRBJ2-3,TGTGCCATCGCTAGCGGGACTAGCACAGATACGCAGTATTTT,CAIASGTSTDTQYF
TRBD2,NA,TRBV15,TRBJ2-5,TGTGCCACCAGCTTCAAATCGGGAGGTGAGACCCAGTACTTC,CATSFKSGGETQYF
NA,NA,TRBV9,TRBJ2-1,TGTGCCAGCAGCGTAGATGAGTATGAGCAGTTCTTC,CASSVDEYEQFF
TRBD1,NA,TRBV4-2,TRBJ2-4,TGTGCCAGCAGCCAAGATAAGGGAGGACAGGGAGAATCTCTAGCCAAAAACATTCAGTACTTC,CASSQDKGGQGESLAKNIQYF
NA,NA,TRBV7-9,TRBJ2-7,TGTGCCAGCAGCTTAGGGAATACCTACGAGCAGTACTTC,CASSLGNTYEQYF
NA,NA,TRBV19,TRBJ2-5,TGTGCCAGTTCGGCGGACGGGGAGACCCAGTACTTC,CASSADGETQYF
NA,once,TRBV27,TRBJ2-7,TGTGCCAGCAGTCCACCACAGGGAACTAGCTCATTGTACTACGAGCAGTACTTC,CASSPPQGTSSLYYEQYF
NA,NA,TRBV7-3,TRBJ2-1,TGTGCCAGCAGCTTAAGTCAGTACAATGAGCAGTTCTTC,CASSLSQYNEQFF
NA,few,TRBV9,TRBJ2-7,TGTGCCCCCCCACCGGTATCCTACGAGCAGTACTTC,CAPPPVSYEQYF
NA,once,TRBV9,TRBJ2-5,TGTGCCAGCAGCGTATGGCGTGGGGGAGAGACCCAGTACTTC,CASSVWRGGETQYF
TRBD2,NA,TRBV2,TRBJ2-1,TGTGCCAGCAGTTCGCCTCTAGCGGGAGGTTGGTCCTACAATGAGCAGTTCTTC,CASSSPLAGGWSYNEQFF
TRBD1,NA,TRBV4-3,TRBJ1-2,TGCGCCAGCAGCCAAGATTTCCCGGACAGGGATCCCTATGGCTACACCTTC,CASSQDFPDRDPYGYTF
TRBD1,NA,TRBV12-5,TRBJ2-3,TGTGCTAGTGGTTCCCGGTCTGGGACAGAGATAACAGATACGCAGTATTTT,CASGSRSGTEITDTQYF
TRBD2,NA,TRBV5-1,TRBJ2-5,TGCGCCAGCAGCTGGCGGGAGGGAGAGACCCAGTACTTC,CASSWREGETQYF
NA,NA,TRBV11-2,TRBJ1-4,TGTGCCAGCAGCCGGACTGGAGGGAATGAAAAACTGTTTTTT,CASSRTGGNEKLFF
NA,NA,TRBV4-1,TRBJ2-3,TGCGCCAGCAGCCAAGAAGTCAGTAGGCTCAGCACAGATACGCAGTATTTT,CASSQEVSRLSTDTQYF
TRBD1,once,TRBV5-1,TRBJ2-7,TGCGCCAGCAGCCCCGACCTTCTACAGGGGGCGGGCGAGCAGTACTTC,CASSPDLLQGAGEQYF
TRBD1,NA,TRBV9,TRBJ2-4,TGTGCCAGCAGCGCCCGGACAGGGGAGAACATTCAGTACTTC,CASSARTGENIQYF
TRBD2,NA,TRBV27,TRBJ2-2,TGTGCCAGCAGTTTCACTAGCGGGAGAGGAGGGGAGCTGTTTTTT,CASSFTSGRGGELFF
NA,NA,TRBV15,TRBJ1-2,TGTGCCACCAGCAGAGCCGGCTATGGCTACACCTTC,CATSRAGYGYTF
NA,NA,TRBV25-1,TRBJ2-1,TGTGCCAGCAGTGACCTGGGGGAGGACTTTAATGAGCAGTTCTTC,CASSDLGEDFNEQFF
NA,NA,TRBV6-6,TRBJ2-2,TGTGCCACCAAACCGGAGGGGGGGGAGCTGTTTTTT,CATKPEGGELFF
TRBD2,few,TRBV10-2,TRBJ2-2,TGCGCCAGCAGGAGGGGACTAGCAGAGGGCAACACCGGGGAGCTGTTTTTT,CASRRGLAEGNTGELFF
TRBD1,NA,TRBV10-3,TRBJ2-7,TGTGCCATCAGCCTACAGGGGGAATTAGGCTACGAGCAGTACTTC,CAISLQGELGYEQYF
TRBD1,once,TRBV7-3,TRBJ2-1,TGTGCCAGCAGCTTCCCCGGGACAGGTTCCAATGAGCAGTTCTTC,CASSFPGTGSNEQFF
NA,NA,TRBV5-1,TRBJ2-2,TGCGCCAGCAGACGGGGCGAGAACACCGGGGAGCTGTTTTTT,CASRRGENTGELFF
NA,NA,TRBV5-1,TRBJ2-5,TGCGCCAGCAGCTTGAGTATCGGGGTCCAAGAGACCCAGTACTTC,CASSLSIGVQETQYF
TRBD1,NA,TRBV27,TRBJ2-1,TGTGCCAGCAGTTCCGGGACAGGGGAGAATGAGCAGTTCTTC,CASSSGTGENEQFF
NA,once,TRBV28,TRBJ2-5,TGTGCCACCGGGACGGTACAAGAGACCCAGTACTTC,CATGTVQETQYF
NA,NA,TRBV7-2,TRBJ2-1,TGTGCCAGCAGCTTAGTAGGTGAGCAGTTCTTC,CASSLVGEQFF
TRBD2,NA,TRBV9,TRBJ2-1,TGTGCCAGCAGCGCCCGAGGACTAGTCTTCCATCATGAGCAGTTCTTC,CASSARGLVFHHEQFF
NA,once,TRBV6-1,TRBJ1-3,TGTGCCAGCAGTGATTACAAGAGCTCTGGAAACACCATATATTTT,CASSDYKSSGNTIYF
TRBD2,NA,TRBV9,TRBJ2-5,TGTGCCAGCAGCGTGTCTAGCGGGAGTAAATATGAGACCCAGTACTTC,CASSVSSGSKYETQYF
NA,NA,TRBV11-1,TRBJ2-7,TGTGCCAGCAGCTTGGGATCCCAAGGCGGCTACGAGCAGTACTTC,CASSLGSQGGYEQYF
TRBD2,NA,TRBV30,TRBJ2-1,TGTGCCTGGAGCGTAGCGGGAGGGATCAATGAGCAGTTCTTC,CAWSVAGGINEQFF
NA,NA,TRBV10-2,TRBJ1-1,TGCGCCAGCAGAGGACAGCAGAACACTGAAGCTTTCTTT,CASRGQQNTEAFF
TRBD2,NA,TRBV7-3,TRBJ2-1,TGTGCCAGCAGCTTTAGCGGGAGGGCCGCTAGTGAGCAGTTCTTC,CASSFSGRAASEQFF
NA,NA,TRBV7-8,TRBJ2-1,TGTGCCAGCAGCCCCTCGGGGCAGGGGATCTACAATGAGCAGTTCTTC,CASSPSGQGIYNEQFF
NA,NA,TRBV6-1,TRBJ2-3,TGTGCCAGCAGTGAACAGGCGGGAAGGTCAGATACGCAGTATTTT,CASSEQAGRSDTQYF
NA,once,TRBV29-1,TRBJ2-3,TGCAGCGTCAAGACACTGGATACGCAGTATTTT,CSVKTLDTQYF
NA,NA,TRBV10-3,TRBJ2-3,TGTGCCATCAGTGAGTCGGGCCCCCAAACTAGCAAGGATACGCAGTATTTT,CAISESGPQTSKDTQYF
NA,few,TRBV7-2,TRBJ1-4,TGTGCCAGCAGCTTAGTTCCAGGGCCAGTCGAAAAACTGTTTTTT,CASSLVPGPVEKLFF
TRBD1,NA,TRBV9,TRBJ1-1,TGTGCCAGCGGGGGACAGGGGGCCCTGAACACTGAAGCTTTCTTT,CASGGQGALNTEAFF